Listed below are T cell receptor beta chains from one sample, sequenced in a study of cytomegalovirus exposure and HLA in healthy donors. Repertoires were generated with immunoSEQ multiplex PCR, while TCRdb's copy carries only in-frame clones and drops some. The sample lists 200,000 or so clones; roughly four fifths were seen once. The specimen was PBMCs. The receptor set was obtained from a boy aged 2 to 10 in good health and CMV-seronegative. Both conserved end residues are part of each CDR3. Fields, in order: J gene, CDR3 length, D gene, V gene, clone size, CDR3 DNA, CDR3 protein. A D gene is named only where the DNA matches it firmly. Clone size is shown for a subset of rows, as once, few, many or a class of expanded clone.

J gene: TRBJ1-1; CDR3 length: 14; D gene: -; V gene: TRBV25-1; clone size: -; CDR3 DNA: TGTGCCAGCACTGGACCGGGGATGAACACTGAAGCTTTCTTT; CDR3 protein: CASTGPGMNTEAFF
J gene: TRBJ1-2; CDR3 length: 13; D gene: -; V gene: TRBV6-5; clone size: -; CDR3 DNA: TGTGCCAGCAGTTACTTCGACAGATCCTACTACACCTTC; CDR3 protein: CASSYFDRSYYTF
J gene: TRBJ1-4; CDR3 length: 15; D gene: TRBD1; V gene: TRBV6-5; clone size: -; CDR3 DNA: TGTGCCAGCAGCCGGGACAGGGGACGGAATGAAAAACTGTTTTTT; CDR3 protein: CASSRDRGRNEKLFF
J gene: TRBJ2-3; CDR3 length: 15; D gene: TRBD2; V gene: TRBV7-2; clone size: -; CDR3 DNA: TGTGCCAGCAGCTGGGGCGGGAGAAACACAGATACGCAGTATTTT; CDR3 protein: CASSWGGRNTDTQYF
J gene: TRBJ2-2; CDR3 length: 15; D gene: TRBD1; V gene: TRBV4-1; clone size: -; CDR3 DNA: TGCGCCAGCAGCCAAAGGGACAGGGAGGCCGGGGAGCTGTTTTTT; CDR3 protein: CASSQRDREAGELFF
J gene: TRBJ2-7; CDR3 length: 14; D gene: -; V gene: TRBV5-1; clone size: once; CDR3 DNA: TGCGCCAGCAGCTTTGGTCAATCCGGGAATGAGCAGTACTTC; CDR3 protein: CASSFGQSGNEQYF
J gene: TRBJ1-1; CDR3 length: 14; D gene: -; V gene: TRBV29-1; clone size: -; CDR3 DNA: TGCAGCGTTGCCAAGTTACTGGTCAACACTGAAGCTTTCTTT; CDR3 protein: CSVAKLLVNTEAFF
J gene: TRBJ1-4; CDR3 length: 15; D gene: -; V gene: TRBV9; clone size: -; CDR3 DNA: TGTGCCAGCAGCGAAAGAGGAGCCTTTAATGAAAAACTGTTTTTT; CDR3 protein: CASSERGAFNEKLFF
J gene: TRBJ1-6; CDR3 length: 16; D gene: -; V gene: TRBV4-2; clone size: few; CDR3 DNA: TGTGCCAGCAGCACCTCTTCGAAAGAGATTAATTCACCCCTCCACTTT; CDR3 protein: CASSTSSKEINSPLHF
J gene: TRBJ1-4; CDR3 length: 14; D gene: TRBD1; V gene: TRBV4-3; clone size: -; CDR3 DNA: TGCGCCAGCAGCCGAACAGGGGTTACAGAAAAACTGTTTTTT; CDR3 protein: CASSRTGVTEKLFF
J gene: TRBJ1-1; CDR3 length: 17; D gene: -; V gene: TRBV4-2; clone size: -; CDR3 DNA: TGTGCCAGCAGCCAAGAATCCCATAACAGGGCCCACACTGAAGCTTTCTTT; CDR3 protein: CASSQESHNRAHTEAFF
J gene: TRBJ2-6; CDR3 length: 14; D gene: -; V gene: TRBV23-1; clone size: -; CDR3 DNA: TGCGCCAGCAGTCCTCTCAGGGGTGCCAACGTCCTGACTTTC; CDR3 protein: CASSPLRGANVLTF
J gene: TRBJ2-1; CDR3 length: 16; D gene: TRBD2; V gene: TRBV5-1; clone size: -; CDR3 DNA: TGCGCCAGCAGCTTGGATCTAGCGGGGGTATACAATGAGCAGTTCTTC; CDR3 protein: CASSLDLAGVYNEQFF
J gene: TRBJ2-7; CDR3 length: 12; D gene: -; V gene: TRBV2; clone size: few; CDR3 DNA: TGTGCCAGCCGGCTCGGGAGCTACGAGCAGTACTTC; CDR3 protein: CASRLGSYEQYF
J gene: TRBJ1-6; CDR3 length: 16; D gene: -; V gene: TRBV21-1; clone size: -; CDR3 DNA: TGTGCCAGCAGCAAATTCCGGGAGAGGCCTAATTCACCCCTCCACTTT; CDR3 protein: CASSKFRERPNSPLHF
J gene: TRBJ2-5; CDR3 length: 13; D gene: TRBD2; V gene: TRBV29-1; clone size: few; CDR3 DNA: TGCAGCGTCCGGGGACTAGCTGAGGGGACCCAGTACTTC; CDR3 protein: CSVRGLAEGTQYF
J gene: TRBJ2-1; CDR3 length: 15; D gene: -; V gene: TRBV7-2; clone size: -; CDR3 DNA: TGTGCCAGCAGCTTAGGGGAGAGCTCCTACAATGAGCAGTTCTTC; CDR3 protein: CASSLGESSYNEQFF
J gene: TRBJ1-4; CDR3 length: 14; D gene: TRBD1; V gene: TRBV5-5; clone size: -; CDR3 DNA: TGTGCCAGCGGTCAACAGGGGTTGGGTGAAAAACTGTTTTTT; CDR3 protein: CASGQQGLGEKLFF
J gene: TRBJ1-2; CDR3 length: 10; D gene: -; V gene: TRBV6-5; clone size: few; CDR3 DNA: TGTGCCAGCAGTTACGGATGGGCCACCTTC; CDR3 protein: CASSYGWATF
J gene: TRBJ2-7; CDR3 length: 13; D gene: -; V gene: TRBV10-1; clone size: -; CDR3 DNA: TGCGCCGCGGGGACGGGCCCAGTCTACGAGCAGTACTTC; CDR3 protein: CAAGTGPVYEQYF
J gene: TRBJ2-1; CDR3 length: 17; D gene: TRBD2; V gene: TRBV2; clone size: -; CDR3 DNA: TGTGCCAGCAGTGAAGCGCCGTCGGGGGGATCCTACAATGAGCAGTTCTTC; CDR3 protein: CASSEAPSGGSYNEQFF
J gene: TRBJ2-1; CDR3 length: 12; D gene: -; V gene: TRBV5-4; clone size: -; CDR3 DNA: TGTGCCAGCAAACCGCCGGGGAATGAGCAGTTCTTC; CDR3 protein: CASKPPGNEQFF
J gene: TRBJ2-3; CDR3 length: 16; D gene: TRBD2; V gene: TRBV6-4; clone size: -; CDR3 DNA: TGTGCCAGCAGTGACTCGGCTAGCGGGGGGACAGATACGCAGTATTTT; CDR3 protein: CASSDSASGGTDTQYF
J gene: TRBJ2-7; CDR3 length: 14; D gene: TRBD1; V gene: TRBV6-5; clone size: once; CDR3 DNA: TGTGCCAGCAGTGTACAGGGGGCGCGTTACGAGCAGTACTTC; CDR3 protein: CASSVQGARYEQYF
J gene: TRBJ2-3; CDR3 length: 12; D gene: -; V gene: TRBV4-2; clone size: -; CDR3 DNA: TGTGCCAGCAGCCCTTTATCAGATACGCAGTATTTT; CDR3 protein: CASSPLSDTQYF
J gene: TRBJ2-7; CDR3 length: 13; D gene: -; V gene: TRBV15; clone size: -; CDR3 DNA: TGTGCCACCAGCAGAGATAAGGGGTACGAGCAGTACTTC; CDR3 protein: CATSRDKGYEQYF
J gene: TRBJ1-1; CDR3 length: 14; D gene: TRBD1; V gene: TRBV5-1; clone size: -; CDR3 DNA: TGCGCCAGCAGCTTGGGGGCAGGGGGCACTGAAGCTTTCTTT; CDR3 protein: CASSLGAGGTEAFF
J gene: TRBJ2-7; CDR3 length: 14; D gene: TRBD2; V gene: TRBV27; clone size: -; CDR3 DNA: TGTGCCAGCATTCAGCGGGGGCCCCCGGGCGAGCAGTACTTC; CDR3 protein: CASIQRGPPGEQYF
J gene: TRBJ2-1; CDR3 length: 16; D gene: TRBD2; V gene: TRBV7-2; clone size: -; CDR3 DNA: TGTGCCAGCAGCCCCATGAAGCGGGGGGACTACAATGAGCAGTTCTTC; CDR3 protein: CASSPMKRGDYNEQFF
J gene: TRBJ2-1; CDR3 length: 11; D gene: -; V gene: TRBV7-2; clone size: -; CDR3 DNA: TGTGCCAGCAGCTCCAACAATGAGCAGTTCTTC; CDR3 protein: CASSSNNEQFF
J gene: TRBJ2-5; CDR3 length: 15; D gene: TRBD1; V gene: TRBV7-2; clone size: -; CDR3 DNA: TGTGCCAGCAGCTCCGGGACAGGGGGCGCGGAGACCCAGTACTTC; CDR3 protein: CASSSGTGGAETQYF
J gene: TRBJ2-3; CDR3 length: 13; D gene: -; V gene: TRBV2; clone size: -; CDR3 DNA: TGTGCCAGCAGGGTAGTGAGGGCAGATACGCAGTATTTT; CDR3 protein: CASRVVRADTQYF
J gene: TRBJ2-3; CDR3 length: 13; D gene: -; V gene: TRBV27; clone size: -; CDR3 DNA: TGTGCCAGCAGTCTCCAGAGAGGAGATACGCAGTATTTT; CDR3 protein: CASSLQRGDTQYF
J gene: TRBJ2-5; CDR3 length: 16; D gene: TRBD2; V gene: TRBV2; clone size: -; CDR3 DNA: TGTGCCAGCGCTCCAGGCGTGGCTAGCGGATGGGGGACCCAGTACTTC; CDR3 protein: CASAPGVASGWGTQYF
J gene: TRBJ1-1; CDR3 length: 12; D gene: -; V gene: TRBV29-1; clone size: -; CDR3 DNA: TGCAGCGTCGCCTCTTCGACTGACTATGCTTTCTTT; CDR3 protein: CSVASSTDYAFF
J gene: TRBJ1-3; CDR3 length: 15; D gene: TRBD1; V gene: TRBV6-6; clone size: -; CDR3 DNA: TGTGCCAGCAGCTCGACAGGGCACTCTGGAAACACCATATATTTT; CDR3 protein: CASSSTGHSGNTIYF
J gene: TRBJ2-4; CDR3 length: 14; D gene: -; V gene: TRBV9; clone size: -; CDR3 DNA: TGTGCCAGCAGTGCCGGACAGACCAAAAACATTCAGTACTTC; CDR3 protein: CASSAGQTKNIQYF
J gene: TRBJ1-4; CDR3 length: 14; D gene: -; V gene: TRBV19; clone size: -; CDR3 DNA: TGTGCCAGTACTTCACGGGGGGTCAATGAAAAACTGTTTTTT; CDR3 protein: CASTSRGVNEKLFF
J gene: TRBJ2-4; CDR3 length: 13; D gene: TRBD1; V gene: TRBV7-3; clone size: -; CDR3 DNA: TGTGCCAGCAGCAGAGGACAGGGAGGCATTCAGTACTTC; CDR3 protein: CASSRGQGGIQYF
J gene: TRBJ2-5; CDR3 length: 15; D gene: TRBD2; V gene: TRBV5-1; clone size: once; CDR3 DNA: TGCGCCAGCAGCTTGTGGGCGGGGGTCGAGGAGACCCAGTACTTC; CDR3 protein: CASSLWAGVEETQYF
J gene: TRBJ2-3; CDR3 length: 15; D gene: TRBD2; V gene: TRBV5-1; clone size: -; CDR3 DNA: TGCGCCAGCAGTCTATCCGGGGGGGCCCCAGATACGCAGTATTTT; CDR3 protein: CASSLSGGAPDTQYF
J gene: TRBJ2-1; CDR3 length: 15; D gene: TRBD1; V gene: TRBV27; clone size: -; CDR3 DNA: TGTGCCAGCAGTCCGCTACTGGACAGGGGCAATGAGCAGTTCTTC; CDR3 protein: CASSPLLDRGNEQFF
J gene: TRBJ2-5; CDR3 length: 14; D gene: TRBD2; V gene: TRBV11-3; clone size: once; CDR3 DNA: TGTGCCAGCAGCTTGGGAGGGAGCCAAGAGACCCAGTACTTC; CDR3 protein: CASSLGGSQETQYF
J gene: TRBJ1-6; CDR3 length: 18; D gene: -; V gene: TRBV5-6; clone size: -; CDR3 DNA: TGTGCCAGCAGCTTGGCAGGCAGCTTAAGCTCCTATAATTCACCCCTCCACTTT; CDR3 protein: CASSLAGSLSSYNSPLHF
J gene: TRBJ1-5; CDR3 length: 16; D gene: -; V gene: TRBV10-3; clone size: -; CDR3 DNA: TGTGCCATCAGTGAGTCCCCGGACAACCCGGATCAGCCCCAGCATTTT; CDR3 protein: CAISESPDNPDQPQHF
J gene: TRBJ2-3; CDR3 length: 14; D gene: TRBD1; V gene: TRBV7-7; clone size: -; CDR3 DNA: TGTGCTAGCAGCTCGACAGGGGCGGGGGATACGCAGTATTTT; CDR3 protein: CASSSTGAGDTQYF
J gene: TRBJ2-2; CDR3 length: 16; D gene: -; V gene: TRBV11-2; clone size: -; CDR3 DNA: TGTGCCAGCCCCCAGAGGGGGGGCGCTGGGCCCGGGGAGCTGTTTTTT; CDR3 protein: CASPQRGGAGPGELFF
J gene: TRBJ2-7; CDR3 length: 15; D gene: TRBD1; V gene: TRBV12-5; clone size: -; CDR3 DNA: TGTGCTAGTGGTTTGCCGCCGGACAGGGGGTACGAGCAGTACTTC; CDR3 protein: CASGLPPDRGYEQYF
J gene: TRBJ2-3; CDR3 length: 18; D gene: TRBD2; V gene: TRBV5-4; clone size: once; CDR3 DNA: TGTGCCAGCAGCTTGGGGCTAGCGGGGGCTCGGGGCACAGATACGCAGTATTTT; CDR3 protein: CASSLGLAGARGTDTQYF
J gene: TRBJ1-6; CDR3 length: 16; D gene: TRBD1; V gene: TRBV11-2; clone size: few; CDR3 DNA: TGTGCCAGCAGCACCGACAGGGGAAGCTATAATTCACCCCTCCACTTT; CDR3 protein: CASSTDRGSYNSPLHF
J gene: TRBJ2-2; CDR3 length: 16; D gene: -; V gene: TRBV5-6; clone size: -; CDR3 DNA: TGTGCCAGCAGCGCCTATAGGGGTTCTCTAGGCGGGGAGCTGTTTTTT; CDR3 protein: CASSAYRGSLGGELFF
J gene: TRBJ1-1; CDR3 length: 15; D gene: -; V gene: TRBV5-6; clone size: -; CDR3 DNA: TGTGCCAGCAGCTTTCGGACTGACGTAAACACTGAAGCTTTCTTT; CDR3 protein: CASSFRTDVNTEAFF